The text below deals with one T cell receptor (beta chain). Its antigen is undetermined. This sample was included in a study of CD8+CD57+ T cells in acquired aplastic anemia. Findings of the study overall: About 29 CD8+ CDR3 sequences occurred in both the patients and the controls.

CDR1 is SNHLY, CDR2 FYNNEI, per germline. CDR3 length: 14 amino acids. The V and J ends lost 5 bases and 4 bases respectively, with 15 bases between them. Selection for sequencing was limited to patients who had shown CD8+CD57+ cell expansion by flow cytometry. Genomic DNA templated the TCR beta VDJ and CDR3 profiling. TCRdb independently ran MiXCR on the reads; one entry per CDR3 protein. Here the sample spans 200,000 or so distinct CDR3 sequences, 48% being singletons. This chain connects TRBV2 to TRBJ2-7; D may be TRBD1 (5 bases). The sample was sorted CD4+, CD8+, or CD8+CD57+ T cells (not recorded which) from PBMCs. The sequence came from a human donor with aplastic anemia. The CDR3 sequence is CASSPRQLPYEQYF. As DNA, the CDR3 is TGTGCCAGCAGTCCAAGACAGTTACCGTACGAGCAGTACTTC.